These 31 T cell receptor beta chains were all obtained from the same sample, sequenced in a study of shared clonotypes between healthy human individuals. Using immunoSEQ multiplex PCR, the repertoire was profiled, and TCRdb retains in-frame clones only, with some absent. This repertoire shows some 2 million clones, approximately 95% found once; its top ten account for 0.13%. Sample: naive CD4+ T cells sorted from blood. Subset: CD45RA+ positively selected. The receptors derive from a man aged 18 to 29 in good health.

The chain is built from TRBV29-1 and TRBJ2-1; 11 bases are shared with TRBD1. This CDR3 has 17 residues. V lost 2 bases to trimming and J lost 5 bases; unmatched junction nucleotides: 11. The V gene's germline CDR1 is SQVTM and CDR2 ANQGSEA. The CDR3 DNA reads TGCAGCGTTGAAAAAGGACAGGGGGCGAAGGGCAACAATGAGCAGTTCTTC. It encodes CSVEKGQGAKGNNEQFF.

V is TRBV29-1 and J is TRBJ1-4; tentative D call: TRBD1 (6 bases). The germline gives CDR1 SQVTM, CDR2 ANQGSEA. Trimming removed 0 bases at V and 10 bases at J, with 12 bases between. The CDR3 consists of 13 residues. In DNA, the CDR3 is TGCAGCGTTGAAGACAAGGACAGAGGAAAACTGTTTTTT. Its translation is CSVEDKDRGKLFF.

The chain has TRBV7-6 and TRBJ2-2, with TRBD1 matching 9 bases. The CDR3 consists of 15 residues. The germline gives CDR1 SGHVS, CDR2 FNYEAQ. Unmatched junction bases numbered 7, after V lost 4 bases and J lost 7 bases. CDR3 in DNA: TGTGCCAGCAGCTCCCGGGACAGGGCCTACGGGGAGCTGTTTTTT. Its translation: CASSSRDRAYGELFF.

In its sample, this clone was seen once. The genes are TRBV19 and TRBJ2-7, with 11 bases matching TRBD1. J was trimmed by 6 bases and V by 3 bases; bases with no gene match: 4. The germline CDR1 and CDR2 sequences are LNHDA and SQIVND (reference sequence). The CDR3 runs 14 residues. The CDR3 DNA follows: TGTGCCAGTAGTATCGGACAGGGGGCCGGCGAGCAGTACTTC. Translation: CASSIGQGAGEQYF.

The V and J genes are TRBV5-4 and TRBJ2-3; 10 nucleotides align to TRBD2. The CDR3 totals 16 residues. CDR1 SGHNT and CDR2 YYREEE come from the germline V gene (reference sequence). V was clipped by 2 bases and J by 3 bases; unmatched bases: 6. CDR3 residues: CASSLKSGRVTDTQYF. CDR3 nucleotide sequence: TGTGCCAGCAGCTTAAAGAGCGGGAGGGTAACAGATACGCAGTATTTT.

This chain links TRBV30 with TRBJ1-5; TRBD1 matches at 7 bases. V dropped 6 bases and J dropped 3; count of bases not matched to a gene: 8. Per the germline V gene, CDR1 is GTSNPN and CDR2 is SVGIG (reference sequence). The CDR3 has 14 amino acids. CDR3 sequence (DNA): TGTGCCTGCAACACGGGGACAGTCAATCAGCCCCAGCATTTT. This sequence encodes CACNTGTVNQPQHF.

The chain couples TRBV9 to TRBJ1-6, with D possibly being TRBD1 (5 bases). CDR1 is SGDLS, CDR2 YYNGEE, per germline. The CDR3 has 16 amino acids. V was clipped by 1 base and J by 4 bases, with 12 bases between them. Written as DNA, the CDR3 is TGTGCCAGCAGCGTAATCCCTACAGGTTATAATTCACCCCTCCACTTT. This sequence encodes CASSVIPTGYNSPLHF. The whole variable domain, filled in from reference TRBV9 and TRBJ1-6, reads DSGVTQTPKHLITATGQRVTLRCSPRSGDLSVYWYQQSLDQGLQFLIQYYNGEERAKGNILERFSAQQFPDLHSELNLSSLELGDSALYFCASSVIPTGYNSPLHFGNGTRLTVT.

The rearrangement uses TRBV4-2 and TRBJ2-2, with 10 bases fitting TRBD1. The CDR3 extends over 15 amino acids. Germline CDR1 is LGHNA and CDR2 is YNFKEQ. Trimming took 1 base from V and 7 from J; bases not matched to a gene: 3. The CDR3 region is CASSQAGQGSGELFF. CDR3 DNA sequence: TGTGCCAGCAGCCAAGCGGGACAGGGGAGCGGGGAGCTGTTTTTT.

This clone is a singleton in its sample. The CDR3 coding sequence is TGTGCCAGCAGTGAAAGGGCCTACGAGCAGTACTTC. Its translation is CASSERAYEQYF. The genes are TRBV25-1 and TRBJ2-7, with no clear D. V was cut by 2 bases and J by 2 bases, with 4 bases left in between. The CDR3 loop spans 12 amino acids. Germline V gene sequence: CDR1 MGHDK, CDR2 SYGVNS.

This chain connects TRBV7-2 to TRBJ1-2, with D unresolved. V gave up 1 base and J gave up 4 bases, with 10 bases separating them. CDR1 is SGHTA, CDR2 FQGNSA, per germline. The CDR3 extends over 14 amino acids. The CDR3 nucleotides are TGTGCCAGCAGCTTAGGGGCCATGAGCTATGGCTACACCTTC. This encodes CASSLGAMSYGYTF.

V gene TRBV6-1 combines with J gene TRBJ1-4; D is uncertain. CDR3 length equals 10 residues. The V end was cut by 7 bases, the J end by 13 bases, with 10 bases between. Germline V gene data show CDR1 as MNHNS and CDR2 as SASEGT. The CDR3 spells CASNGRGLFF. Written as DNA, the CDR3 is TGTGCCAGCAATGGACGGGGACTGTTTTTT.

This chain links TRBV5-1 with TRBJ2-2, with TRBD2 matching over 8 bases. The V and J ends lost 2 bases and 1 base, in that order; junction bases with no gene match: 13. CDR3 length equals 19 residues. Per the germline V gene, CDR1 is SGHRS and CDR2 is YFSETQ. CDR3 protein: CASSFFSGNTRLNTGELFF. The CDR3 DNA follows: TGCGCCAGCAGCTTCTTTAGCGGGAACACCCGGTTGAACACCGGGGAGCTGTTTTTT.

J is TRBJ2-3 and V is TRBV7-2, with 8 bases aligning to TRBD1. This CDR3 contains 19 residues. After removal of 5 bases from V and 0 bases from J, the junction contained 16 bases not matched to a gene. Germline V gene data show CDR1 as SGHTA and CDR2 as FQGNSA. CDR3 sequence reads: CASSHPRGREGHSTDTQYF. As DNA, the CDR3 is TGTGCCAGCAGCCACCCCAGGGGGCGGGAAGGGCATAGCACAGATACGCAGTATTTT. Based on the CDR3 plus reference TRBV7-2 and TRBJ2-3, the full variable domain is GAGVSQSPSNKVTEKGKDVELRCDPISGHTALYWYRQSLGQGLEFLIYFQGNSAPDKSGLPSDRFSAERTGGSVSTLTIQRTQQEDSAVYLCASSHPRGREGHSTDTQYFGPGTRLTVL.

The chain joins TRBV29-1 to TRBJ1-3; D is unclear. Germline assignment: CDR1 SQVTM and CDR2 ANQGSEA. Between the trimmed V and J ends, which lost 3 bases and 0 bases, there was a span of 9 bases. CDR3 length: 14 residues. In DNA form, the CDR3 reads TGCAGCGTTGAGGGCAGGAACTCTGGAAACACCATATATTTT. Translated, it gives CSVEGRNSGNTIYF.

This clone was recorded once. Other nucleotide sequences in the sample specify the same CDR3. This chain uses TRBV7-2 with TRBJ2-7, with 9 bases lining up with TRBD1. The CDR3 sequence is 14 residues long. Germline V gene lookup returns CDR1 SGHTA and CDR2 FQGNSA. The J segment lost 4 bases and the V segment lost 3 bases, leaving 4 bases of the junction unmatched. The CDR3 sequence: CASSFDRGSYEQYF. DNA for the CDR3: TGTGCCAGCAGCTTCGACAGGGGGTCGTACGAGCAGTACTTC.

The V gene is TRBV6-1, the J gene TRBJ2-1, with D perhaps matching TRBD2 (6 bases). CDR1 MNHNS and CDR2 SASEGT come from the germline V gene. Trimming pared 1 base from V and 4 bases from J, leaving 14 bases between. This CDR3 region has 16 residues. CDR3 loop: CASSEVGRTIYNEQFF. DNA for the CDR3: TGTGCCAGCAGTGAAGTAGGCAGGACTATTTACAATGAGCAGTTCTTC.

About this clone: This sample also contains other DNA sequences that code for the same CDR3. In DNA, the CDR3 is TGCGCCAGCAGCTCTGGGGGCTCTAATGAAAAACTGTTTTTT. Translated: CASSSGGSNEKLFF. This rearrangement joins TRBV5-1 to TRBJ1-4, with TRBD1 as a possible D gene (6 bases). V lost 3 bases and J 3 bases, leaving 9 bases between the germline ends. The CDR3 has 14 amino acids. The germline CDR1 and CDR2 sequences are SGHRS and YFSETQ.

The gene calls are TRBV5-4 and TRBJ1-6; 10 nucleotides align to TRBD1. The germline V gene encodes CDR1 SGHNT and CDR2 YYREEE (reference sequence). This CDR3 region has 17 residues. With V trimmed by 2 bases and J by 6 bases, 8 bases remained unmatched. CDR3 in amino acids: CASSLGDRGLLNSPLHF. CDR3 bases: TGTGCCAGCAGCTTAGGGGACAGGGGATTACTTAATTCACCCCTCCACTTT. The variable domain in full, completed from reference TRBV5-4 and TRBJ1-6, reads ETGVTQSPTHLIKTRGQQVTLRCSSQSGHNTVSWYQQALGQGPQFIFQYYREEENGRGNFPPRFSGLQFPNYSSELNVNALELDDSALYLCASSLGDRGLLNSPLHFGNGTRLTVT.

This chain joins TRBV6-1 and TRBJ2-5; the D gene is possibly TRBD1 (6 bases). The J call may be in error: the DNA end matches TRBJ2-7 better. CDR3 length equals 13 residues. Germline V gene data show CDR1 as MNHNS and CDR2 as SASEGT. Here the CDR3 reads CASSRTESYEQYF. DNA for the CDR3: TGTGCCAGCAGTCGGACAGAATCCTACGAGCAGTACTTC.

This chain joins TRBV28 and TRBJ1-5; D is unresolved. This CDR3 contains 11 residues. Trimming shortened V by 8 bases and J by 3 bases, and 5 bases separated the two germline ends. The V gene's germline CDR1 is MDHEN and CDR2 SYDVKM. The CDR3 loop is CASGYNQPQHF. The DNA of the CDR3 is TGTGCCAGCGGATACAATCAGCCCCAGCATTTT.

This rearrangement joins TRBV7-9 to TRBJ2-7, with D possibly being TRBD2 (5 bases). CDR3 length: 14 amino acids. V lost 6 bases, J lost 0 bases, and 12 bases lay in between. Germline V CDR1 and CDR2: SEHNR, FQNEAQ (reference sequence). Here the CDR3 DNA reads TGTGCCAGCAGTTATAGGGAGAGCTCCTACGAGCAGTACTTC. This gives the protein CASSYRESSYEQYF.

This chain links TRBV5-1 with TRBJ2-1, with D possibly being TRBD2 (5 bases). V gave up 1 base and J gave up 10 bases, with 15 bases separating them. Germline V gene data show CDR1 as SGHRS and CDR2 as YFSETQ. This CDR3 region has 14 residues. The CDR3 sequence is CASSLPNPGSEQFF. In DNA, the CDR3 is TGCGCCAGCAGCTTGCCTAATCCGGGGTCAGAGCAGTTCTTC. Full variable domain (outside the CDR3, taken from reference TRBV5-1 and TRBJ2-1): KAGVTQTPRYLIKTRGQQVTLSCSPISGHRSVSWYQQTPGQGLQFLFEYFSETQRNKGNFPGRFSGRQFSNSRSEMNVSTLELGDSALYLCASSLPNPGSEQFFGPGTRLTVL.

The rearrangement links TRBV2 to TRBJ2-1; 15 nucleotides line up with TRBD2. The CDR3 covers 14 residues. Germline values: CDR1 SNHLY, CDR2 FYNNEI. J lost 8 bases, V lost 8 bases, and 4 bases had no gene match. CDR3 residues: CASGLAGGVDEQFF. CDR3 DNA: TGTGCCAGCGGACTAGCGGGAGGGGTCGATGAGCAGTTCTTC.

Regarding this clone: Other DNA variants within this sample encode the same CDR3. The gene calls are TRBV6-5 and TRBJ1-1; D might be TRBD1 (6 bases). Germline lookup yields CDR1 MNHEY and CDR2 SVGAGI. This CDR3 has 13 amino acids. The ends were cut back, 0 bases at V and 6 bases at J, with 8 bases in the middle. CDR3 in amino acids: CASSYSRGAEAFF. For the CDR3, the DNA is TGTGCCAGCAGTTACTCAAGGGGGGCTGAAGCTTTCTTT.

About this clone itself: A much larger clonotype is one base distant, so this may be a read error. Additional DNA sequences in this sample encode the identical CDR3. The chain uses TRBV30 and TRBJ1-1; tentatively, D is TRBD1 (5 bases). The CDR3 covers 12 residues. Per the germline V gene, CDR1 is GTSNPN and CDR2 is SVGIG (reference sequence). V was shortened by 2 bases and J by 8 bases, with 12 bases between the two germline ends. CDR3 protein: CAWSSRGTEAFF. The CDR3 DNA is TGTGCCTGGAGTTCGAGGGGTACCGAAGCTTTCTTT.

With respect to this clone: This sequence may be a read error, since a much larger clone differs from it by one base. This CDR3 is also generated by other DNA sequences in the sample. J is TRBJ2-2 and V is TRBV7-8, with D possibly matching TRBD2 (5 bases). Trimming stripped 1 base from V and 2 bases from J, with 5 bases between. CDR3 length: 14 residues. CDR1 and CDR2 from the germline V gene are SGHVS and FQNEAQ. The CDR3 bases are TGTGCCAGCAGCTTAGGGACTAACACCGGGGAGCTGTTTTTT. Translated: CASSLGTNTGELFF.

In DNA form, the CDR3 reads TGTGCCAGCAGCTCCATTGCAGGGACTGGCCTCACAGATACGCAGTATTTT. This encodes CASSSIAGTGLTDTQYF. V and J are TRBV11-2 and TRBJ2-3, with TRBD2 as a possible D gene (6 bases). CDR1 is SGHAT, CDR2 FQNNGV, per germline. Trimming shortened V by 4 bases and J by 2 bases, and 19 bases separated the two germline ends. This CDR3 contains 17 residues.

In this sample, this clone turned up once. This rearrangement joins TRBV14 to TRBJ2-7; D is unresolved. Per the germline V gene, CDR1 is SGHDN and CDR2 is FVKESK. With 0 bases removed from V and 0 bases from J, the gap between germline ends came to 9 bases. The length of the CDR3 is 15 residues. CDR3 bases: TGTGCCAGCAGCCAAGATCTTGGGGACTCCTACGAGCAGTACTTC. This gives the protein CASSQDLGDSYEQYF.

The chain employs TRBV6-5 and TRBJ1-1; tentative D call: TRBD1 (6 bases). This CDR3 has 13 residues. Trimming stripped 7 bases from V and 3 bases from J, with 12 bases between. The germline CDR1 and CDR2 sequences are MNHEY and SVGAGI. CDR3 residues: CASKQQGYTEAFF. DNA for the CDR3: TGTGCCAGCAAACAACAGGGATACACTGAAGCTTTCTTT.

This chain connects TRBV13 to TRBJ2-2; 7 bases match TRBD2. V was clipped by 1 base and J by 5 bases; unmatched bases: 4. CDR3 length: 15 amino acids. Germline lookup yields CDR1 PRHDT and CDR2 FYEKMQ (reference sequence). The CDR3 sequence: CASSLDSGSTGELFF. The CDR3 DNA sequence: TGTGCCAGCAGCTTAGATAGCGGGTCTACCGGGGAGCTGTTTTTT.

Concerning this clone: Possible read error: a much larger clone is one base away. This specimen includes other DNA sequences encoding the same CDR3. The chain links TRBV18 to TRBJ1-1, with unresolved D. The CDR3 length is 13 residues. Germline values: CDR1 KGHSH, CDR2 LQKENI. Trimming cost V 1 base and J 1 base, with 4 bases left between them. For the CDR3, the DNA is TGTGCCAGCTCACCACAGCAGAACACTGAAGCTTTCTTT. It yields the protein CASSPQQNTEAFF. Supplemented by reference TRBV18 and TRBJ1-1, the full variable domain reads NAGVMQNPRHLVRRRGQEARLRCSPMKGHSHVYWYRQLPEEGLKFMVYLQKENIIDESGMPKERFSAEFPKEGPSILRIQQVVRGDSAAYFCASSPQQNTEAFFGQGTRLTVV.